A single sample is the source of the 17 T cell receptor beta chains below, sequenced in a study of beta chain features in type 1 diabetes. Their specific antigens are unknown. Study-wide findings and caveats: People with Type 1 diabetes carried modestly yet significantly shorter TCRB CDR3s in all four CD4+ subsets.

Expressed TCRB transcripts were sequenced because the isolated RNA had all been reverse transcribed beforehand. TCRdb's table, derived via immunoSEQ multiplex PCR, lists solely in-frame clones and lacks some. Counted here are a few hundred thousand clones, about 13% occurring once; the ten biggest clones make up roughly 0.015%. Input material: naive CD4+ T cells from blood. The source is a young woman with type 1 diabetes.

This clone showed up just a few times. The chain links TRBV28 to TRBJ2-6, with D uncertain. Germline V gives CDR1 MDHEN, CDR2 SYDVKM. Trimming shortened V by 4 bases and J by 0 bases, and 7 bases separated the two germline ends. The CDR3 totals 15 residues. This chain's CDR3 is CASSSPSSGANVLTF. CDR3 bases: TGTGCCAGCAGTTCACCCAGCTCTGGGGCCAACGTCCTGACTTTC.

This chain connects TRBV18 to TRBJ2-7; possible D gene TRBD1, 6 bases. This CDR3 contains 16 residues. V shed 6 bases and J shed 2 bases, with 20 bases lying between them. CDR1 KGHSH and CDR2 LQKENI come from the germline V gene. The chain's CDR3 is CASSLRQDWEPYEQYF. The CDR3 bases are TGTGCCAGCTCCCTTAGACAGGATTGGGAGCCCTACGAGCAGTACTTC.

V is TRBV5-1 and J is TRBJ2-3; 8 bases map to TRBD2. Trimming at V came to 0 bases and at J to 5 bases, leaving 8 bases not matched to a gene. The CDR3 is 16 residues long. Germline V gene data show CDR1 as SGHRS and CDR2 as YFSETQ. Here the CDR3 DNA reads TGCGCCAGCAGCTTGGCCCCGGGACTAGGAGGAGATACGCAGTATTTT. Translated, it gives CASSLAPGLGGDTQYF.

This clone occurred a few times. The chain combines TRBV30 with TRBJ2-1, with D perhaps matching TRBD2 (6 bases). V shed 1 base and J shed 8 bases, with 15 bases lying between them. Germline CDR1 is GTSNPN and CDR2 is SVGIG (reference sequence). The CDR3 length is 14 residues. CDR3 region: CAWSAELAVDEQFF. The CDR3 bases are TGTGCCTGGAGTGCAGAACTAGCAGTCGATGAGCAGTTCTTC.

The chain is built from TRBV6-6 and TRBJ1-1, with D uncertain. There are 13 residues in the CDR3. V shed 3 bases and J shed 4 bases, with 9 bases lying between them. Germline CDR1 MNHNY, CDR2 SVGAGI (reference sequence). The CDR3 nucleotides are TGTGCCAGCAGTTATTTGGGGAGCACTGAAGCTTTCTTT. Translated, it gives CASSYLGSTEAFF.

The chain joins TRBV5-1 to TRBJ2-3; no definite D call. The CDR3 length is 16 residues. Germline V CDR1 and CDR2: SGHRS, YFSETQ. V dropped 0 bases and J dropped 2 bases, with 13 bases sitting between them. The CDR3 reads CASSLGLYKNTDTQYF. The CDR3 coding sequence is TGCGCCAGCAGCTTGGGACTCTACAAGAACACAGATACGCAGTATTTT.

In its sample, this clone was seen many times. The CDR3 is CASSHASTGGWYEQYF. CDR3 DNA sequence: TGCGCCAGCAGTCACGCCTCGACAGGGGGTTGGTACGAGCAGTACTTC. The chain uses TRBV23-1 and TRBJ2-7; 9 bases line up with TRBD1. TRBV23-1 is given ORF status, its function remaining uncertain. Trimming removed 3 bases from V and 4 bases from J; junction bases left unmatched: 10. This CDR3 has 16 amino acids.

V and J are TRBV5-6 and TRBJ2-4; possible D gene TRBD1, 5 bases. The CDR3 runs to 17 residues. CDR1 and CDR2 (germline): SGHDT, YYEEEE. V was pared by 2 bases and J by 6 bases, with 21 bases between. This CDR3 is CASSFFPLQWGGNIQYF. The CDR3 DNA reads as TGTGCCAGCAGCTTCTTCCCTCTTCAGTGGGGCGGAAACATTCAGTACTTC.

In this sample, this clone turned up a few times. The chain combines TRBV7-9 with TRBJ2-5; D might be TRBD2 (5 bases). Germline CDR1 and CDR2: SEHNR and FQNEAQ (reference sequence). CDR3 length: 13 amino acids. V was clipped by 11 bases and J by 6 bases, with 19 bases between them. The CDR3 DNA follows: TGTGCCGCAGCGGTCGCGGGTGGGCAGACCCAGTACTTC. Protein: CAAAVAGGQTQYF.

This clone was seen only a few times. The rearrangement joins TRBV15 to TRBJ2-5, with 10 bases matching TRBD2. The CDR3 is 17 residues long. Germline V gene sequence: CDR1 LNHNV, CDR2 YYDKDF (reference sequence). The trim removed 1 base at V and 5 bases at J, leaving 10 bases unmatched. The CDR3 nucleotides are TGTGCCACCAGCAGAGGGTTCCTAGCGGGAGTTGGGGAGACCCAGTACTTC. Its protein product is CATSRGFLAGVGETQYF.

The CDR3 loop is CASSLGGPSANEQFF. The DNA of the CDR3 is TGCGCCAGCAGCTTGGGGGGGCCCAGCGCCAATGAGCAGTTCTTC. The chain joins TRBV5-1 to TRBJ2-1; a weak D match, TRBD1 (6 bases). The CDR3 has 15 amino acids. The germline CDR1 and CDR2 sequences are SGHRS and YFSETQ. The germline V and J ends were trimmed by 0 bases and 6 bases, with 13 bases remaining between them.

This clone was seen a few times. V and J are TRBV19 and TRBJ2-1; 8 bases agree with TRBD2. The CDR3 totals 14 residues. Losses at the gene ends were 6 bases for V and 3 bases for J; bases not matched to a gene: 4. Germline V gene sequence: CDR1 LNHDA, CDR2 SQIVND (reference sequence). CDR3 region: CASSPTSGYNEQFF. Written as DNA, the CDR3 is TGTGCCAGTAGCCCTACTAGCGGCTACAATGAGCAGTTCTTC.

This chain connects TRBV5-1 to TRBJ2-5; 7 bases agree with TRBD1. Germline CDR1 SGHRS, CDR2 YFSETQ. This CDR3 spans 14 amino acids. V shed 0 bases, J shed 3 bases, and the junction held 2 bases outside the gene matches. DNA for the CDR3: TGCGCCAGCAGCTTGGAGGGGACAGAAGAGACCCAGTACTTC. This codes for CASSLEGTEETQYF.

This clone was picked up a small number of times. This chain connects TRBV5-1 to TRBJ1-2; D uncertain. CDR1 is SGHRS, CDR2 YFSETQ, per germline. The CDR3 is 15 residues long. The V and J ends lost 1 base and 10 bases respectively, with 20 bases between them. The chain's CDR3 is CASSLLASSGIAYTF. The CDR3, as DNA: TGCGCCAGCAGCTTGCTCGCGTCGTCCGGGATCGCCTACACCTTC.

V gene TRBV9 combines with J gene TRBJ2-1, with D perhaps matching TRBD1 (6 bases). The CDR3 length is 16 residues. Trimming took off 0 bases at V and 5 bases at J, with 15 bases between the two ends. The germline gives CDR1 SGDLS, CDR2 YYNGEE. Here the CDR3 DNA reads TGTGCCAGCAGCGTAGATTCCGGTGGGGACAACAATGAGCAGTTCTTC. This translates into CASSVDSGGDNNEQFF.

The DNA for the CDR3 is TGTGCCAGCAGCTTACGGGGTGTCGGACTAGCGGGGAATGAGCAGTTCTTC. Its translation is CASSLRGVGLAGNEQFF. This sequence joins TRBV7-2 and TRBJ2-1; 12 bases are shared with TRBD2. V was pared by 2 bases and J by 7 bases, with 9 bases of the junction left unmatched. The germline V gene encodes CDR1 SGHTA and CDR2 FQGNSA. The length of the CDR3 is 17 residues.

The DNA for the CDR3 is TGTGCCACCAGCAGAGGGGGTAGCGGGAGAAGTGAGCAGTTCTTC. Translating gives CATSRGGSGRSEQFF. V usage is TRBV15 and J usage is TRBJ2-1, with 9 bases lining up with TRBD2. This CDR3 contains 15 residues. The V and J ends lost 1 base and 9 bases, in that order; junction bases with no gene match: 7. CDR1 is LNHNV, CDR2 YYDKDF, per germline (reference sequence).